Each of the 30 T cell receptor beta chains below was sequenced from the same sample in a study of spatial heterogeneity in lung cancer. Regarding time point: sample taken at primary tumor resection. Whole RNA came from tumor, nontumor lung or frozen PBMC and was sequenced without being sorted. TCRdb passed the 5' RACE reads through MiXCR, listing each CDR3 protein once. The sample records around 50,000 distinct CDR3 sequences, around 7.6% being singletons. The material was PBMCs, obtained at surgery. These receptor sequences come from a female donor with early-stage non-small cell lung cancer.

The genes are TRBV7-2 and TRBJ2-3, with 10 bases matching TRBD2. The germline gives CDR1 SGHTA, CDR2 FQGNSA. The V segment lost 2 bases and the J segment 4 bases; nucleotides outside the gene matches: 3. The CDR3 is made up of 15 amino acids. The CDR3 DNA sequence: TGTGCCAGCAGCTTAACTAGCGGGGCCTCAGATACGCAGTATTTT. Translating it yields CASSLTSGASDTQYF.

This clonotype has only a few counts. V is TRBV5-4 and J is TRBJ2-4; D possibly corresponds to TRBD1 (6 bases). Trimming took off 3 bases at V and 6 bases at J, with 16 bases between the two ends. The CDR3 is 15 amino acids. Looked up from germline, CDR1 is SGHNT and CDR2 is YYREEE (reference sequence). CDR3 sequence: CASSSRDRFSNIQYF. CDR3 bases: TGTGCCAGCAGCTCCCGAGACAGGTTCTCAAACATTCAGTACTTC.

The chain has TRBV12-2 and TRBJ1-5; the D call in the table, TRBD1, was not verified against the DNA. TRBV12-2 is termed a pseudogene. This CDR3 is built from 18 residues. In DNA, the CDR3 is TGTGCAAGTCGCTTAGCGAAGGTCCCAGGGGAGGAGGATCAGCCCCAGCATTTT. Encoded protein: CASRLAKVPGEEDQPQHF.

The table lists this clonotype with many counts. Relative to the germline gene, one junction end is altered; a read error may explain this. The chain has TRBV29-1 and TRBJ1-2, with D perhaps TRBD1 (5 bases). This CDR3 has 10 amino acids. Germline CDR1 SQVTM, CDR2 ANQGSEA. This CDR3 reads CSVDTGKSAF. CDR3 coding DNA: TGCAGCGTTGATACAGGAAAGTCGGCCTTC.

In this sample, this clonotype turned up a few times. The V and J genes are TRBV29-1 and TRBJ2-3; a weak D match, TRBD2 (6 bases). Per germline, CDR1 SQVTM and CDR2 ANQGSEA. The V and J ends lost 7 bases and 0 bases respectively, with 11 bases between them. The CDR3 is 13 amino acids. The CDR3 sequence is CSAEGGSTDTQYF. The CDR3 DNA reads TGCAGCGCCGAGGGAGGAAGCACAGATACGCAGTATTTT.

The sample holds many counts of this clonotype. The chain links TRBV29-1 to TRBJ2-5; possible D gene TRBD2, 5 bases. Trimming stripped 4 bases from V and 5 bases from J, with 14 bases between. Germline values: CDR1 SQVTM, CDR2 ANQGSEA. This CDR3 contains 13 residues. Here the CDR3 reads CSVARSGGETQYF. The CDR3 bases are TGCAGCGTTGCTCGGTCAGGCGGGGAGACCCAGTACTTC.

This clonotype was observed many times. This rearrangement joins TRBV9 to TRBJ2-1, with TRBD2 matching over 7 bases. The CDR3 sequence is 18 residues long. Trimming at V came to 0 bases and at J to 0 bases, leaving 9 bases not matched to a gene. Germline assignment: CDR1 SGDLS and CDR2 YYNGEE. The CDR3: CASSVVPLGGSSYNEQFF. DNA of the CDR3: TGTGCCAGCAGCGTAGTCCCCCTCGGGGGGTCCTCCTACAATGAGCAGTTCTTC.

This clonotype has a handful of counts. The genes are TRBV29-1 and TRBJ1-1; no definite D call. Trimming cost V 4 bases and J 0 bases, with 12 bases left between them. This CDR3 contains 14 residues. Germline CDR1 SQVTM, CDR2 ANQGSEA. The CDR3 sequence is CSVGSTNLNTEAFF. The CDR3 DNA follows: TGCAGCGTTGGAAGTACCAACCTGAACACTGAAGCTTTCTTT.

The chain is built from TRBV7-2 and TRBJ2-3; the match to TRBD2 covers 8 bases. The trim removed 2 bases at V and 5 bases at J, leaving 6 bases unmatched. The CDR3 is 15 amino acids. Germline assignment: CDR1 SGHTA and CDR2 FQGNSA. CDR3 residues: CASSLTGLDLDTQYF. In DNA, the CDR3 is TGTGCCAGCAGCTTAACGGGACTAGATCTAGATACGCAGTATTTT.

Note on this clonotype: A much larger clone differs by one base, so this may be a read error. V gene TRBV11-2 combines with J gene TRBJ1-3; possible D gene TRBD1, 6 bases. The V end lost 5 bases, the J end lost 1 base, and 15 bases lay between the germline ends. This CDR3 has 16 residues. Germline assignment: CDR1 SGHAT and CDR2 FQNNGV. The chain's CDR3 is CASSPTGSVSGNTIYF. DNA of the CDR3: TGTGCCAGCAGCCCGACAGGATCCGTATCTGGAAACACCATATATTTT. Full variable domain (missing parts from reference TRBV11-2 and TRBJ1-3): EAGVAQSPRYKIIEKRQSVAFWCNPISGHATLYWYQQILGQGPKLLIQFQNNGVVDDSQLPKDRFSAERLKGVDSTLKIQPAKLEDSAVYLCASSPTGSVSGNTIYFGEGSWLTVV.

This clonotype was seen at least ten times. The chain links TRBV7-9 to TRBJ2-3, with 8 bases aligning to TRBD1. CDR3 length equals 15 residues. V lost 4 bases, J lost 2 bases, and 5 bases stayed unmatched. Germline assignment: CDR1 SEHNR and CDR2 FQNEAQ (reference sequence). CDR3 region: CASSSGQGVTDTQYF. The CDR3, as DNA: TGTGCCAGCAGCTCCGGACAGGGCGTCACAGATACGCAGTATTTT.

This clonotype has a count of ten or more. The V call is TRBV7-2, the J call TRBJ1-2, with 7 bases identical to TRBD1. V shed 5 bases, J shed 5 bases, and the junction held 8 bases outside the gene matches. The germline CDR1 and CDR2 sequences are SGHTA and FQGNSA. The CDR3 spans 14 residues. The CDR3 loop reads CASSRDRVAYGYTF. CDR3 nucleotides: TGTGCCAGCAGCCGAGACAGGGTAGCGTATGGCTACACCTTC.

There are many counts of this clonotype. V gene TRBV6-2 or TRBV6-3 combines with J gene TRBJ1-4; D possibly corresponds to TRBD1 (6 bases). The CDR3 length is 15 residues. Germline V lookup: CDR1 MNHEY, CDR2 SVGEGT. The V end lost 5 bases, the J end lost 8 bases, and 18 bases lay between the germline ends. The CDR3 is CASSDTRDMGEKLFF. DNA of the CDR3: TGTGCCAGCAGTGACACCCGGGACATGGGGGAAAAACTGTTTTTT.

This chain connects TRBV5-5 to TRBJ2-3, with 9 bases aligning to TRBD1. Germline V gives CDR1 SGHKS, CDR2 YYEKEE (reference sequence). Losses at the gene ends were 7 bases for V and 4 bases for J; bases not matched to a gene: 7. The CDR3 consists of 14 residues. The CDR3 nucleotides are TGTGCCAGCCGGGACAGGGTCTACGCAGATACGCAGTATTTT. As protein: CASRDRVYADTQYF.

CDR3 sequence: CASSQSGGLGIYLAKNIQYF. The CDR3 DNA sequence: TGCGCCAGCAGTCAATCAGGCGGGCTTGGCATTTACCTAGCCAAAAACATTCAGTACTTC. The chain joins TRBV23-1 to TRBJ2-4, with a possible D match to TRBD2 (5 bases). TRBV23-1 is marked as an open reading frame, function uncertain. This CDR3 comprises 20 residues. Deletions cut 0 bases from V and 0 bases from J, with 21 bases between.

This clonotype was detected a few times. DNA for the CDR3: TGTGCCTGGAGTTTCAACCCGGGACAGTATAGCAATCAGCCCCAGCATTTT. Translation: CAWSFNPGQYSNQPQHF. The rearrangement joins TRBV30 to TRBJ1-5; 7 nucleotides agree with TRBD1. The CDR3 is 17 amino acids. From germline, CDR1 is GTSNPN and CDR2 SVGIG (reference sequence). The V gene end was trimmed by 2 bases and the J gene end by 0 bases; junction bases not matched to a gene: 10. The full variable domain, in which reference TRBV30 and TRBJ1-5 provide the parts outside the CDR3, is SQTIHQWPATLVQPVGSPLSLECTVEGTSNPNLYWYRQAAGRGLQLLFYSVGIGQISSEVPQNLSASRPQDRQFILSSKKLLLSDSGFYLCAWSFNPGQYSNQPQHFGDGTRLSIL.

This clonotype was seen more than once but under ten times. The chain couples TRBV7-2 to TRBJ1-1; D is undetermined. CDR1 is SGHTA and CDR2 is FQGNSA in the germline V gene. V was clipped by 1 base and J by 5 bases, with 8 bases between them. The CDR3 runs to 13 residues. CDR3 DNA: TGTGCCAGCAGCTTAGAAATACTTACTGAAGCTTTCTTT. Residues: CASSLEILTEAFF.

On this clonotype: A read error may produce the germline difference seen at one junction end. The chain links TRBV15 to TRBJ1-5; D is uncertain. There are 12 residues in the CDR3. Germline V gene sequence: CDR1 LNHNV, CDR2 YYDKDF (reference sequence). CDR3 loop: CATSSAGKHQNF. In DNA form, the CDR3 reads TGTGCCACCAGCAGCGCCGGCAAGCACCAGAATTTT.

The sample holds many counts of this clonotype. J is TRBJ2-3 and V is TRBV7-8; tentatively, D is TRBD1 (6 bases). Per the germline V gene, CDR1 is SGHVS and CDR2 is FQNEAQ. The CDR3 sequence is 15 residues long. Trimming took 4 bases from V and 4 from J, leaving 15 bases between them. The CDR3 sequence is CASSSSGHQADTQYF. CDR3 DNA: TGTGCCAGCAGCTCCTCGGGACATCAGGCAGATACGCAGTATTTT.

This chain joins TRBV12-3 or TRBV12-4 and TRBJ2-5; a weak D match, TRBD2 (6 bases). Trimming took off 4 bases at V and 5 bases at J, with 11 bases between the two ends. The length of the CDR3 is 13 residues. Written as DNA, the CDR3 is TGTGCCAGCAGTTGGGACTCTCGGGAGACCCAGTACTTC. Translating it yields CASSWDSRETQYF.

This sequence joins TRBV19 and TRBJ1-1; D uncertain. Trimming took off 2 bases at V and 0 bases at J, with 10 bases between the two ends. There are 15 residues in the CDR3. Germline assignment: CDR1 LNHDA and CDR2 SQIVND (reference sequence). CDR3 sequence (DNA): TGTGCCAGTAGTATACTCGGACCGATGAACACTGAAGCTTTCTTT. Its translation: CASSILGPMNTEAFF. The variable domain in full, completed from reference TRBV19 and TRBJ1-1, reads DGGITQSPKYLFRKEGQNVTLSCEQNLNHDAMYWYRQDPGQGLRLIYYSQIVNDFQKGDIAEGYSVSREKKESFPLTVTSAQKNPTAFYLCASSILGPMNTEAFFGQGTRLTVV.

This clonotype has only a few counts. The chain is built from TRBV2 and TRBJ2-3; D might be TRBD2 (6 bases). Germline CDR1 reads SNHLY; CDR2 reads FYNNEI. The CDR3 loop spans 15 amino acids. The germline V and J ends were trimmed by 2 bases and 8 bases, with 17 bases remaining between them. In nucleotides, the CDR3 is TGTGCCAGCAGTGAACTTACTACCCCGCGGGGTACGCAGTATTTT. Protein: CASSELTTPRGTQYF.

The chain joins TRBV7-8 to TRBJ1-2, with TRBD1 matching 7 bases. The CDR3 sequence is 16 residues long. The V gene end was trimmed by 0 bases and the J gene end by 5 bases; junction bases not matched to a gene: 9. CDR1 is SGHVS and CDR2 is FQNEAQ in the germline V gene. The CDR3 reads CASSLAGTAEIYGYTF. CDR3 in DNA: TGTGCCAGCAGCTTAGCCGGGACAGCGGAAATTTATGGCTACACCTTC. Drawing the rest from reference TRBV7-8 and TRBJ1-2, the complete variable domain is GAGVSQSPRYKVAKRGQDVALRCDPISGHVSLFWYQQALGQGPEFLTYFQNEAQLDKSGLPSDRFFAERPEGSVSTLKIQRTQQEDSAVYLCASSLAGTAEIYGYTFGSGTRLTVV.

The genes are TRBV21-1 and TRBJ2-3; the table's D call, TRBD2, has no DNA check behind it. TRBV21-1 is a documented pseudogene. The CDR3 has 15 amino acids. CDR3 sequence (DNA): TGTGCCAGCAGCTGGCTAGAGGGGGGGCGAGATACGCAGTATTTT. Translation: CASSWLEGGRDTQYF.

This chain connects TRBV11-2 to TRBJ2-5; the D gene is possibly TRBD2 (5 bases). Trimming removed 8 bases at V and 4 bases at J, with 23 bases between. The germline CDR1 and CDR2 sequences are SGHAT and FQNNGV. The length of the CDR3 is 16 residues. This CDR3 is CASVWGSEARAETQYF. CDR3 DNA sequence: TGTGCCAGCGTGTGGGGTAGCGAGGCCCGGGCAGAGACCCAGTACTTC.

This sequence joins TRBV5-1 and TRBJ1-5; D might be TRBD1 (6 bases). This CDR3 comprises 15 residues. Germline CDR1 and CDR2: SGHRS and YFSETQ. V was clipped by 2 bases and J by 5 bases, with 14 bases between them. The CDR3 nucleotides read TGCGCCAGCAGCTTAACGGGGACAAGTGATCAGCCCCAGCATTTT. Protein sequence: CASSLTGTSDQPQHF. Full variable domain (outside the CDR3, taken from reference TRBV5-1 and TRBJ1-5): KAGVTQTPRYLIKTRGQQVTLSCSPISGHRSVSWYQQTPGQGLQFLFEYFSETQRNKGNFPGRFSGRQFSNSRSEMNVSTLELGDSALYLCASSLTGTSDQPQHFGDGTRLSIL.

This clonotype has at least ten counts. The chain joins TRBV7-9 to TRBJ2-2; D not certain. The CDR3 has 12 amino acids. Trimming removed 3 bases at V and 4 bases at J, with 3 bases between. Germline V CDR1 and CDR2: SEHNR, FQNEAQ (reference sequence). The CDR3 DNA reads as TGTGCCAGCAGCTTCAGCACCGGGGAGCTGTTTTTT. Its translation: CASSFSTGELFF. Full variable domain (missing parts from reference TRBV7-9 and TRBJ2-2): DTGVSQNPRHKITKRGQNVTFRCDPISEHNRLYWYRQTLGQGPEFLTYFQNEAQLEKSRLLSDRFSAERPKGSFSTLEIQRTEQGDSAMYLCASSFSTGELFFGEGSRLTVL.

The rearrangement links TRBV7-2 to TRBJ2-1; D is uncertain. Between the trimmed V and J ends, which lost 4 bases and 3 bases, there was a span of 4 bases. The CDR3 spans 12 residues. Germline V gene lookup returns CDR1 SGHTA and CDR2 FQGNSA. The CDR3 here is CASSSFYNEQFF. The CDR3 DNA is TGTGCCAGCAGCTCCTTCTACAATGAGCAGTTCTTC.

J is TRBJ2-7 and V is TRBV13, with 7 bases aligning to TRBD2. The germline V gene encodes CDR1 PRHDT and CDR2 FYEKMQ (reference sequence). V shed 8 bases, J shed 2 bases, and the junction held 9 bases outside the gene matches. The CDR3 extends over 14 amino acids. The chain's CDR3 is CASLFAGGTYEQYF. The CDR3 DNA reads TGTGCCAGCCTCTTCGCCGGGGGGACCTACGAGCAGTACTTC.

This clonotype was counted many times. The chain has TRBV30 and TRBJ2-1; 8 nucleotides align to TRBD1. V lost 0 bases to trimming and J lost 5 bases; unmatched junction nucleotides: 9. The CDR3 covers 16 residues. Per the germline V gene, CDR1 is GTSNPN and CDR2 is SVGIG (reference sequence). The CDR3 coding sequence is TGTGCCTGGAGTGTACTTGGGGGACAGGTCAACAATGAGCAGTTCTTC. Its protein is CAWSVLGGQVNNEQFF.